The 9 T cell receptor beta chains below all came from one sample that was sequenced in a study of T cell changes during pregnancy in multiple sclerosis. Generated by immunoSEQ multiplex PCR, the TCRdb table keeps only in-frame clones and is missing some. Of tens of thousands of clones listed, around 91% are singletons. The specimen was CD8+ T cells from peripheral blood mononuclear cells, collected in the third trimester of pregnancy. Every receptor here comes from a female donor with multiple sclerosis, enrolled in a pregnancy study.

The chain links TRBV12-5 to TRBJ2-7; D not certain. Germline CDR1 is LGHNT and CDR2 is FRNRAP. Trimming stripped 5 bases from V and 0 bases from J, with 14 bases between. This CDR3 is 15 amino acids long. The CDR3 bases are TGTGCTAGTGGTAACCCACAGCCGAGCTCCTACGAGCAGTACTTC. It yields the protein CASGNPQPSSYEQYF.

The rearrangement joins TRBV7-9 to TRBJ2-7, with a weak D call TRBD2 (5 bases). The germline V and J ends were trimmed by 5 bases and 7 bases, with 12 bases remaining between them. From germline, CDR1 is SEHNR and CDR2 FQNEAQ (reference sequence). This CDR3 spans 12 amino acids. The CDR3 sequence is CASSPDSREQYF. The CDR3 nucleotides read TGTGCCAGCAGCCCGGACTCGAGGGAGCAGTACTTC.

The chain carries TRBV5-1 and TRBJ2-2, with 10 bases aligning to TRBD2. Germline CDR1 reads SGHRS; CDR2 reads YFSETQ. This CDR3 region has 17 residues. Trimming at V came to 4 bases and at J to 5 bases, leaving 11 bases not matched to a gene. For the CDR3, the DNA is TGCGCCAGCAGCAACTTTTATAGCGGGAGGAGGACCGGGGAGCTGTTTTTT. This sequence encodes CASSNFYSGRRTGELFF.

This clone came up a few times. This sequence joins TRBV11-2 and TRBJ2-7; TRBD2 matches 11 bases. Trimming at V came to 5 bases and at J to 4 bases, leaving 4 bases not matched to a gene. Per the germline V gene, CDR1 is SGHAT and CDR2 is FQNNGV. This CDR3 region has 14 residues. The CDR3 bases are TGTGCCAGCAGCGGAACTAGCGGGAGTTACGAGCAGTACTTC. It is translated as CASSGTSGSYEQYF.

This clone has a single count. The chain is built from TRBV5-1 and TRBJ2-7; 11 bases are shared with TRBD2. Germline loops: CDR1 SGHRS, CDR2 YFSETQ. This CDR3 is built from 15 residues. Unmatched junction bases numbered 5, after V lost 3 bases and J lost 3 bases. DNA of the CDR3: TGCGCCAGCAGCTCCACCGGGACTAGCGGCTACGAGCAGTACTTC. Encoded protein: CASSSTGTSGYEQYF.

The chain combines TRBV6-5 with TRBJ2-1; D is unresolved. Germline CDR1 and CDR2: MNHEY and SVGAGI. Trimming took 3 bases from V and 3 from J, leaving 12 bases between them. The CDR3 is 15 residues long. CDR3 residues: CASSYGRKLYNEQFF. The CDR3 DNA is TGTGCCAGCAGTTATGGTAGAAAACTCTACAATGAGCAGTTCTTC.

The chain employs TRBV15 and TRBJ1-1; D uncertain. From germline, CDR1 is LNHNV and CDR2 YYDKDF (reference sequence). This CDR3 contains 15 residues. Trimming took off 2 bases at V and 5 bases at J, with 15 bases between the two ends. CDR3 in DNA: TGTGCCACCAGCAGACTTTCCGCGTCTCTAACTGAAGCTTTCTTT. This gives the protein CATSRLSASLTEAFF.

The genes are TRBV2 and TRBJ2-1; 8 positions agree with TRBD2. The CDR3 totals 16 residues. In germline, CDR1 is SNHLY, CDR2 FYNNEI. Trimming at V came to 5 bases and at J to 0 bases, leaving 6 bases not matched to a gene. The CDR3 loop is CASSWTSRDSYNEQFF. The CDR3 DNA reads TGTGCCAGCAGTTGGACTAGCCGAGACTCCTACAATGAGCAGTTCTTC.

The V call is TRBV2, the J call TRBJ2-7; the D gene is possibly TRBD1 (6 bases). V was clipped by 5 bases and J by 3 bases, with 17 bases between them. Germline-derived CDR1 and CDR2 are SNHLY and FYNNEI. This CDR3 spans 15 amino acids. The CDR3 sequence: CASSREGGLSYEQYF. The CDR3 nucleotides are TGTGCCAGCAGTAGGGAAGGGGGTCTTAGCTACGAGCAGTACTTC.